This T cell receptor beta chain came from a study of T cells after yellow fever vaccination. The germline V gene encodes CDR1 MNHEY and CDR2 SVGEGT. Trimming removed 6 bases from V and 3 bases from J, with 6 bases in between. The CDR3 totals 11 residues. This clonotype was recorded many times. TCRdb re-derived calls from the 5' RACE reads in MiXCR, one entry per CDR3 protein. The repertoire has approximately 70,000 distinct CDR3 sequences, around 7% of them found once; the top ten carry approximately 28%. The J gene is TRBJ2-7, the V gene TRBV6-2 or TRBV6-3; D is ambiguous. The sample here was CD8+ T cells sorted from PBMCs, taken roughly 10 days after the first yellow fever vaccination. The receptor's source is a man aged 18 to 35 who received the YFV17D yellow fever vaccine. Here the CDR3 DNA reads TGTGCCAGCAGCCACATCTACGAGCAGTACTTC. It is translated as CASSHIYEQYF.